Presented here are 25 T cell receptor beta chains from one specimen sequenced in a study of response to subunit inactivated influenza vaccine. TCRdb itself ran the RT-PCR reads through MiXCR, one entry per CDR3 protein. The sample records 500,000 to 550,000 distinct CDR3 sequences, around 25% being singletons. The sample was also linked to a second study, of T cells expressing NK-cell markers. That investigation notes: The authors made TCR beta cDNA libraries by 5'RACE template switching. This switching added a universal primer site and UMIs.

The specimen comprised CD4+ T cells sorted from PBMCs, sampled 11 to 12 days after vaccination. Every receptor here comes from a man aged 50 or older who received an inactivated influenza vaccine.

This chain connects TRBV28 to TRBJ2-1; 8 bases map to TRBD2. The CDR3 is 13 amino acids. The trim removed 5 bases at V and 13 bases at J, leaving 10 bases unmatched. Germline assignment: CDR1 MDHEN and CDR2 SYDVKM. CDR3 bases: TGTGCCAGCAGTCCCGGACTAGCCGTCACTCAGTTCTTC. Its protein is CASSPGLAVTQFF.

V is TRBV20-1 and J is TRBJ1-5, with TRBD1 matching 8 bases. Germline CDR1 is DFQATT and CDR2 is SNEGSKA (reference sequence). The ends lost 0 bases at V and 11 bases at J; junction bases unmatched: 15. The CDR3 has 16 residues. The CDR3 DNA sequence: TGCAGTGCTAGAGACATCTTCCGGGACAGGTCCTCGTCCCAGCATTTT. As protein: CSARDIFRDRSSSQHF.

This chain joins TRBV4-2 and TRBJ2-3; 7 nucleotides align to TRBD2. This CDR3 region has 18 residues. The ends lost 0 bases at V and 0 bases at J; junction bases unmatched: 9. In germline, CDR1 is LGHNA, CDR2 YNFKEQ. The CDR3 here is CASSQDRTRPTSTDTQYF. CDR3 bases: TGTGCCAGCAGCCAAGACCGGACTAGACCAACTAGCACAGATACGCAGTATTTT.

Many counts were recorded for this clonotype. The J gene is TRBJ2-1, the V gene TRBV5-1; TRBD2 matches 7 bases. Germline CDR1 is SGHRS and CDR2 is YFSETQ. The V and J ends lost 1 base and 5 bases, in that order; junction bases with no gene match: 6. CDR3 size: 15 residues. The CDR3 spells CASSLRPSGDNEQFF. For the CDR3, the DNA is TGCGCCAGCAGCTTGAGGCCTAGCGGAGACAATGAGCAGTTCTTC.

The chain has TRBV11-2 and TRBJ2-3; D is perhaps TRBD2 (5 bases). V lost 3 bases, J lost 5 bases, and 6 bases lay in between. This CDR3 contains 12 residues. CDR1 is SGHAT and CDR2 is FQNNGV in the germline V gene. Written as DNA, the CDR3 is TGTGCCAGCAGCTTCGGGAAAGATACGCAGTATTTT. Encoded protein: CASSFGKDTQYF. The variable domain in full, completed from reference TRBV11-2 and TRBJ2-3, reads EAGVAQSPRYKIIEKRQSVAFWCNPISGHATLYWYQQILGQGPKLLIQFQNNGVVDDSQLPKDRFSAERLKGVDSTLKIQPAKLEDSAVYLCASSFGKDTQYFGPGTRLTVL.

The rearrangement joins TRBV5-6 to TRBJ2-5; D is perhaps TRBD2 (5 bases). V dropped 2 bases and J dropped 0 bases, with 14 bases sitting between them. CDR3 length equals 16 residues. Germline CDR1 SGHDT, CDR2 YYEEEE. DNA of the CDR3: TGTGCCAGCAGCTTTTATCGGGGTTCGGACCAAGAGACCCAGTACTTC. This gives the protein CASSFYRGSDQETQYF. Together with reference TRBV5-6 and TRBJ2-5, the CDR3 gives the full variable domain: DAGVTQSPTHLIKTRGQQVTLRCSPKSGHDTVSWYQQALGQGPQFIFQYYEEEERQRGNFPDRFSGHQFPNYSSELNVNALLLGDSALYLCASSFYRGSDQETQYFGPGTRLLVL.

This clonotype was counted only a few times. The gene calls are TRBV5-1 and TRBJ2-7; 7 bases fit TRBD1. J gave up 0 bases and V 1 base, and 7 bases lay outside the gene matches. The CDR3 spans 16 residues. CDR1 SGHRS and CDR2 YFSETQ come from the germline V gene. CDR3 region: CASSLTPGQTSYEQYF. The CDR3, as DNA: TGCGCCAGCAGCTTGACTCCGGGACAGACCTCCTACGAGCAGTACTTC.

The V and J genes are TRBV7-2 and TRBJ2-7, with no clear D. CDR1 SGHTA and CDR2 FQGNSA come from the germline V gene. The CDR3 runs to 14 residues. V gave up 6 bases and J gave up 3 bases, with 15 bases separating them. In DNA, the CDR3 is TGTGCCAGCAGTACCGGCAGGTTTGACTACGAGCAGTACTTC. Its translation: CASSTGRFDYEQYF.

The chain has TRBV7-9 and TRBJ2-1; D is perhaps TRBD1 or TRBD2 (5 bases each). The CDR3 is made up of 16 amino acids. The ends were cut back, 2 bases at V and 9 bases at J, with 20 bases in the middle. Per the germline V gene, CDR1 is SEHNR and CDR2 is FQNEAQ (reference sequence). The CDR3, as DNA: TGTGCCAGCAGCTTAAAAGGGAGCACCTGGGGACCTGAGCAGTTCTTC. Encoded protein: CASSLKGSTWGPEQFF. The variable domain in full, with the rest retrieved from reference TRBV7-9 and TRBJ2-1, is DTGVSQNPRHKITKRGQNVTFRCDPISEHNRLYWYRQTLGQGPEFLTYFQNEAQLEKSRLLSDRFSAERPKGSFSTLEIQRTEQGDSAMYLCASSLKGSTWGPEQFFGPGTRLTVL.

The gene calls are TRBV7-2 and TRBJ2-1; D gene uncertain. The CDR3 has 15 amino acids. Trimming removed 0 bases from V and 8 bases from J, with 14 bases in between. In germline, CDR1 is SGHTA, CDR2 FQGNSA. The CDR3 loop is CASSLAGISVHEQFF. The CDR3 DNA reads TGTGCCAGCAGCTTAGCGGGAATTAGTGTGCATGAGCAGTTCTTC. Based on the CDR3 plus reference TRBV7-2 and TRBJ2-1, the full variable domain is GAGVSQSPSNKVTEKGKDVELRCDPISGHTALYWYRQSLGQGLEFLIYFQGNSAPDKSGLPSDRFSAERTGGSVSTLTIQRTQQEDSAVYLCASSLAGISVHEQFFGPGTRLTVL.

The chain carries TRBV3-1 and TRBJ1-2; D perhaps matches TRBD1 (5 bases). The CDR3 is 18 residues long. From germline, CDR1 is LGHDT and CDR2 YNNKEL (reference sequence). Trimming pared 0 bases from V and 1 base from J, leaving 18 bases between. The CDR3 DNA reads as TGTGCCAGCAGCCAAGATTCTGGACACCGACCTAATAACTATGGCTACACCTTC. Its protein is CASSQDSGHRPNNYGYTF.

As to this clonotype: A much larger clone is a single base away; this may be a read error. V and J are TRBV20-1 and TRBJ2-2; D remains ambiguous. The CDR3 contains 12 residues. Looked up from germline, CDR1 is DFQATT and CDR2 is SNEGSKA (reference sequence). CDR3 sequence reads: CCVKRNTGELFF. The CDR3 region has the DNA TGCTGTGTGAAGCGGAACACCGGGGAGCTGTTTTTT.

This clonotype was seen a handful of times. The J gene is TRBJ2-1, the V gene TRBV6-2 or TRBV6-3, with D possibly being TRBD1 or TRBD2 (5 bases each). The CDR3 runs 17 residues. Trimming left V 5 bases short and J 2 bases short, with 19 bases between. Germline assignment: CDR1 MNHEY and CDR2 SVGEGT. In nucleotides, the CDR3 is TGTGCCAGCAGTCTAATCTCCGGGACGGGTACCTACAATGAGCAGTTCTTC. Residues: CASSLISGTGTYNEQFF.

This clonotype was seen a handful of times. The genes are TRBV9 and TRBJ2-7; tentatively, D is TRBD1 (6 bases). V lost 0 bases to trimming and J lost 3 bases, with 16 bases between them. The germline V gene encodes CDR1 SGDLS and CDR2 YYNGEE. This CDR3 comprises 16 residues. CDR3: CASSVGTRQADYEQYF. The CDR3 nucleotides are TGTGCCAGCAGCGTAGGGACCCGACAGGCAGACTACGAGCAGTACTTC.

This clonotype was seen a few times. The chain employs TRBV7-2 and TRBJ2-2; 9 nucleotides agree with TRBD2. J was trimmed by 7 bases and V by 0 bases; bases with no gene match: 6. The CDR3 contains 16 residues. The V gene's germline CDR1 is SGHTA and CDR2 FQGNSA. DNA of the CDR3: TGTGCCAGCAGCTTAGCCGGCGGGGGGGTGAGCGGGGAGCTGTTTTTT. Its protein product is CASSLAGGGVSGELFF.

The rearrangement joins TRBV27 to TRBJ1-1; D is ambiguous. The V and J ends lost 6 bases and 6 bases respectively, with 11 bases between them. Germline V gene data show CDR1 as MNHEY and CDR2 as SMNVEV (reference sequence). This CDR3 contains 12 residues. The CDR3 DNA reads as TGTGCCAGCAGCCCCCCGGCAGCTGAAGCTTTCTTT. It codes for CASSPPAAEAFF.

As to this clonotype: The conserved closing phenylalanine or tryptophan is absent in this CDR3, likely reflecting a read error. CDR3 region: CASSAGLAGGENEQFY. The CDR3 DNA reads TGTGCCAGCAGCGCCGGACTAGCGGGAGGGGAGAATGAGCAGTTCTAC. This chain connects TRBV9 to TRBJ2-1; TRBD2 aligns across 15 bases. V gave up 3 bases and J gave up 7 bases; unmatched junction bases: 5. Germline CDR1 reads SGDLS; CDR2 reads YYNGEE. This CDR3 has 16 residues.

This clonotype was picked up a small number of times. This chain connects TRBV9 to TRBJ1-4; D is unresolved. The V end lost 4 bases, the J end lost 3 bases, and 10 bases lay between the germline ends. Germline lookup yields CDR1 SGDLS and CDR2 YYNGEE. The CDR3 is 14 residues long. The CDR3 nucleotides read TGTGCCAGCAGCTCAGGAGGAGCTAATGAAAAACTGTTTTTT. This sequence encodes CASSSGGANEKLFF.

The chain employs TRBV11-2 and TRBJ2-2; 11 nucleotides match TRBD2. V shed 5 bases, J shed 4 bases, and the junction held 3 bases outside the gene matches. The CDR3 extends over 15 amino acids. Germline CDR1 SGHAT, CDR2 FQNNGV. CDR3 amino acids: CASSISGGGTGELFF. The CDR3 DNA sequence: TGTGCCAGCAGCATTAGCGGGGGGGGCACCGGGGAGCTGTTTTTT.

The rearrangement uses TRBV10-3 and TRBJ1-3, with TRBD1 identical over 7 bases. Per the germline V gene, CDR1 is ENHRY and CDR2 is SYGVKD. The CDR3 sequence is 15 residues long. The V gene end was trimmed by 5 bases and the J gene end by 1 base; junction bases not matched to a gene: 5. This CDR3 is CAISRQGQSGNTIYF. The CDR3 DNA follows: TGTGCCATCAGTCGACAGGGCCAATCTGGAAACACCATATATTTT.

This clonotype was seen a few times. The V call is TRBV4-1, the J call TRBJ2-3; D may be TRBD1 (7 bases). Germline V gene sequence: CDR1 MGHRA, CDR2 YSYEKL. This CDR3 has 15 residues. Trimming removed 3 bases from V and 4 bases from J, with 14 bases in between. The CDR3 sequence is CASSHGGGRADTQYF. The DNA for the CDR3 is TGCGCCAGCAGCCATGGAGGGGGCCGCGCAGATACGCAGTATTTT.

This clonotype was seen a few times. V usage is TRBV11-2 and J usage is TRBJ2-1; the D is unclear. V dropped 5 bases and J dropped 7 bases, with 9 bases sitting between them. Germline V CDR1 and CDR2: SGHAT, FQNNGV. This CDR3 comprises 12 residues. The chain's CDR3 is CASSPLQNEQFF. The CDR3 DNA is TGTGCCAGCAGCCCTCTGCAGAATGAGCAGTTCTTC.

This chain links TRBV20-1 with TRBJ1-2; no reliable D call. CDR1 DFQATT and CDR2 SNEGSKA come from the germline V gene (reference sequence). V was clipped by 6 bases and J by 2 bases, with 16 bases between them. The CDR3 spans 14 residues. CDR3 protein: CSAKTEGNNYGYTF. As DNA, the CDR3 is TGCAGTGCCAAAACAGAGGGCAACAACTATGGCTACACCTTC.

The chain's CDR3 is CASSQVRQGVSYNEQFF. The CDR3, as DNA: TGTGCCAGCAGCCAGGTCAGGCAGGGGGTTTCCTACAATGAGCAGTTCTTC. The chain uses TRBV4-2 and TRBJ2-1; 7 nucleotides align to TRBD1. In germline, CDR1 is LGHNA, CDR2 YNFKEQ. The length of the CDR3 is 17 residues. V lost 3 bases, J lost 1 base, and 9 bases stayed unmatched.

V and J are TRBV6-2 or TRBV6-3 and TRBJ1-2; D is perhaps TRBD1 (5 bases). Trimming took off 7 bases at V and 7 bases at J, with 16 bases between the two ends. The germline V gene encodes CDR1 MNHEY and CDR2 SVGEGT. The CDR3 is 13 residues long. The CDR3 here is CASTQGAASGYTF. The CDR3 bases are TGTGCCAGCACCCAAGGGGCCGCGAGTGGCTACACCTTC.